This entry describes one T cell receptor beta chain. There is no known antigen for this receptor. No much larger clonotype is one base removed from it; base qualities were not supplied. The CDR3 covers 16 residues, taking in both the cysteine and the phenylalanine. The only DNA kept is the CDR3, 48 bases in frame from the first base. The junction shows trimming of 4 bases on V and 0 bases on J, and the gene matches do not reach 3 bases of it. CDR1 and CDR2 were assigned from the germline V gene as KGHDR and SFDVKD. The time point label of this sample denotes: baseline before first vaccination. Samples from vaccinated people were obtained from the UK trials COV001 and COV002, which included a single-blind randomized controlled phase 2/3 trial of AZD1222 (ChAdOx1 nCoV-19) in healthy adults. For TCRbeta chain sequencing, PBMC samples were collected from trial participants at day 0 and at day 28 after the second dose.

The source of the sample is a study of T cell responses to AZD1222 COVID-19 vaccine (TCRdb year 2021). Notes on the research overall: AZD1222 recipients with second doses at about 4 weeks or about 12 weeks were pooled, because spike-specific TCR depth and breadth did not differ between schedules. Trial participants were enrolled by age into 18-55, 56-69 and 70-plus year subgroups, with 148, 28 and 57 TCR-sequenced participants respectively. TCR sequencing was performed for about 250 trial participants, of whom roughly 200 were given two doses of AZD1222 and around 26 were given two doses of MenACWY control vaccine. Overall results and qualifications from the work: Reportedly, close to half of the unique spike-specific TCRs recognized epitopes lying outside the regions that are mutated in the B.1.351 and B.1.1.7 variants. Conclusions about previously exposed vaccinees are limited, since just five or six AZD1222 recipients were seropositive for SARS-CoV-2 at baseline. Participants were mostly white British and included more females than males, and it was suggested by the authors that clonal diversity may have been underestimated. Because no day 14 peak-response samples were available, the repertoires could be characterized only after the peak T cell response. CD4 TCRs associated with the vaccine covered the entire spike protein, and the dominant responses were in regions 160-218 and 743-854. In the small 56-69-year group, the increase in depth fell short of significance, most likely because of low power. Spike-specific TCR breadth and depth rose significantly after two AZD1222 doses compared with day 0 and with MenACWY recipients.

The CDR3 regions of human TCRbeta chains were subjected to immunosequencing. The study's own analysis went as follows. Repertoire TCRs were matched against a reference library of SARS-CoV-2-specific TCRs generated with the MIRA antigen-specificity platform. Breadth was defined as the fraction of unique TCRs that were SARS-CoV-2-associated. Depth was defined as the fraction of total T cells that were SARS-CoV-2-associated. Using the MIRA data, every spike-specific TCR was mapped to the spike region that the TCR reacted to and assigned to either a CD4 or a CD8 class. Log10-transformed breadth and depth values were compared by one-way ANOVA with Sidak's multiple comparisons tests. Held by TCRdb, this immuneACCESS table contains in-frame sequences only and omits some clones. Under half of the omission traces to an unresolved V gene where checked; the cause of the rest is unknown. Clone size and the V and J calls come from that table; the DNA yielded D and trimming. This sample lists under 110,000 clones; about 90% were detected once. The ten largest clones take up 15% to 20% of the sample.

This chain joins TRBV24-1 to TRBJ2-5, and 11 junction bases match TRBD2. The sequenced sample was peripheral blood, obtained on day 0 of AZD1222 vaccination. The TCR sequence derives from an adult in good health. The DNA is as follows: TGTGCCACCAGTGACCTGGGACTAGCGGACCAAGAGACCCAGTACTTC. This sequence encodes CATSDLGLADQETQYF.